The clone carrying this T cell receptor (beta chain) was detected only a few times. The record originates from a study of T cells in Graves' hyperthyroidism and ophthalmopathy. Germline V gene sequence: CDR1 LNHDA, CDR2 SQIVND (reference sequence). The CDR3 runs 14 residues. The V end lost 3 bases, the J end lost 7 bases, and 13 bases lay between the germline ends. Used for diagnoses were clinical symptoms, serum thyroxine and TRAb, thyroid ultrasound and orbital computed tomography. Regions amplified from RNA transcripts were the TCR beta CDR3 regions. HTBI primers were used for first-round RT-PCR of the TCR CDR3. Via MiXCR, TCRdb re-called the multiplex PCR reads, giving one row per CDR3 protein. Of fewer than 550,000 distinct CDR3 sequences in the sample, approximately 25% were seen once.

The source of this sequence is a woman aged 25 to 45 with Graves' ophthalmopathy. The specimen was blood. The chain links TRBV19 to TRBJ1-5, with D possibly being TRBD1 (6 bases). The CDR3 here is CASSMARGSQPQHF. CDR3 coding DNA: TGTGCCAGTAGTATGGCCAGGGGAAGCCAGCCCCAGCATTTT.